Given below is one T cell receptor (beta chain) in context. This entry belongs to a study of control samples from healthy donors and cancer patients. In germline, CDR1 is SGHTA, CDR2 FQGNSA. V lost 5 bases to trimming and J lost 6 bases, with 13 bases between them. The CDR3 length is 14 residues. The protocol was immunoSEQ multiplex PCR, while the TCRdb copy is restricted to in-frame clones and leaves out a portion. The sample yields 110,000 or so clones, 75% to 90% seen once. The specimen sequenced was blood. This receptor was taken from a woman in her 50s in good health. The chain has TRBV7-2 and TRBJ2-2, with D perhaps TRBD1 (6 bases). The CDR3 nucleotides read TGTGCCAGCAGCCCGTATAGGGGGTCCGGGGAGCTGTTTTTT. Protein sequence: CASSPYRGSGELFF.